This T cell receptor (beta chain) was sequenced for a study of blood T cell repertoires in COVID-19. As processed by the authors: Amplification with reference gene primers provided the estimates of nucleated cell counts. This table comes from immunoSEQ multiplex PCR, and its TCRdb copy is limited to in-frame clones, with some not included. That table is the source of V, J and clone size, and D and trimming were worked out from the DNA. The sample lists under 250,000 clones, roughly 85% occurring once. The specimen sequenced was peripheral blood. This TCR came from a man between 45 and 60 years old who had recovered from COVID-19.

As DNA, the CDR3 is TGTGCTAGTGGGGTGACAGGGGCAGGGTACAATGAGCAGTTCTTC. Translation gives CASGVTGAGYNEQFF. V is TRBV12-5 and J is TRBJ2-1, with 8 bases matching TRBD1. The germline V gene has CDR1 LGHNT and CDR2 FRNRAP. V was pared by 6 bases and J by 4 bases, with 8 bases of the junction left unmatched. The CDR3 length is 15 residues.